The subject of this entry is one T cell receptor (beta chain). This sample was taken from a study of blood T cell repertoires in COVID-19. On the study more broadly: Researchers got acute and convalescent COVID-19 samples from the United States, Italy and Spain. PBMCs, B-cell-depleted T cells, or T cells were the source of the cDNA or gDNA that made up the material.

Germline V gene lookup returns CDR1 SGHVS and CDR2 FQNEAQ. This CDR3 is built from 14 residues. The germline V and J ends were trimmed by 1 base and 3 bases, with 9 bases remaining between them. In the study's own analysis: Reference gene primer amplification in the assay estimated nucleated cell counts. Libraries were prepared by immunoSEQ multiplex PCR; TCRdb keeps only in-frame clonotypes and omits some of them. The V and J calls and clone size are taken from that table; D and trimming were inferred from the DNA. The table has more than 100,000 clones, about 80% seen once. The sequence was obtained from a woman aged 45-65 years with acute or convalescent COVID-19. The genes are TRBV7-8 and TRBJ1-1, with D tentatively TRBD1 (5 bases). Specimen: peripheral blood. As DNA, the CDR3 is TGTGCCAGCAGCTTAGATTTAGGGGACACTGAAGCTTTCTTT. It codes for CASSLDLGDTEAFF.